The next 3 T cell receptor beta chains were all read from a single sample in a study of OX40 agonist ivuxolimab in advanced cancers. Preparation of the library involved the immunoSEQ multiplex PCR assay. TCRdb mirrors the immuneACCESS table, restricted to in-frame sequences. Some clones are absent from its copies; in checked studies, under half trace to an unresolved V gene, and the reason for the others is unknown. Recorded for this sample are approximately 33,000 clones; about 88% of them occurred a single time. 38% of the sample rests with the top ten. The sequenced sample was CD4+ or CD8+ T cells sorted from blood, obtained in a trial of the OX40 agonist ivuxolimab. The receptors shown here come from an adult with an advanced solid tumor such as melanoma, head and neck, liver or kidney cancer.

This clone was recorded once. The rearrangement joins TRBV10-2 to TRBJ2-3; TRBD2 agrees at 11 bases. The CDR3 is 14 amino acids. CDR1 WSHSY and CDR2 SAAADI come from the germline V gene. V shed 11 bases and J 4 bases; nucleotides not matched to a gene: 8. The CDR3 here is CAVSLAGVSDTQYF. The CDR3, as DNA: TGCGCCGTATCACTAGCGGGAGTGTCAGATACGCAGTATTTT.

V gene TRBV20-1 combines with J gene TRBJ2-7; no clear D. There are 11 residues in the CDR3. V lost 0 bases and J 1 base, leaving 1 base between the germline ends. Per the germline V gene, CDR1 is DFQATT and CDR2 is SNEGSKA (reference sequence). CDR3 sequence (DNA): TGCAGTGCTAGAGATTCCTACGAGCAGTACTTC. Translation: CSARDSYEQYF.

The chain has TRBV7-3 and TRBJ2-7; 9 nucleotides line up with TRBD1. CDR1 SGHTA and CDR2 FQGTGA come from the germline V gene. The CDR3 consists of 15 residues. V shed 0 bases, J shed 2 bases, and the junction held 2 bases outside the gene matches. In DNA form, the CDR3 reads TGTGCCAGCAGCTTAACCGGGACAGGGCCCTACGAGCAGTACTTC. Residues: CASSLTGTGPYEQYF.